Listed here are 15 T cell receptor beta chains from one sample, sequenced in a study of PD-L1 blockade in urothelial cancer. Measured with immunoSEQ multiplex PCR; TCRdb has only the in-frame clones, and not every one. This table holds approximately 110,000 clones, about 85% found once. This material consisted of PBMCs, taken around atezolizumab (anti-PD-L1) treatment. These receptors were taken from a man aged 45-65 years with urothelial cancer.

The chain uses TRBV7-9 and TRBJ2-1; 9 bases line up with TRBD2. Germline V lookup: CDR1 SEHNR, CDR2 FQNEAQ (reference sequence). The V and J ends lost 3 bases and 9 bases, in that order; junction bases with no gene match: 6. CDR3 length: 14 amino acids. The CDR3 spells CASSLASGISEQFF. In DNA form, the CDR3 reads TGTGCCAGCAGCTTGGCTAGCGGGATAAGTGAGCAGTTCTTC.

This rearrangement joins TRBV19 to TRBJ2-7, with 8 bases aligning to TRBD1. Trimming removed 5 bases from V and 2 bases from J; junction bases left unmatched: 8. There are 15 residues in the CDR3. Germline V CDR1 and CDR2: LNHDA, SQIVND (reference sequence). The CDR3 protein is CASSGTGTGTYEQYF. CDR3 nucleotide sequence: TGTGCCAGTAGTGGAACCGGGACAGGCACCTACGAGCAGTACTTC.

In its sample, this clone was seen once. The chain has TRBV11-2 and TRBJ2-7; D remains ambiguous. V lost 0 bases, J lost 5 bases, and 11 bases lay in between. Germline values: CDR1 SGHAT, CDR2 FQNNGV. The CDR3 has 14 amino acids. This chain's CDR3 is CASSLDGPANEQYF. The CDR3 DNA reads as TGTGCCAGCAGCTTAGACGGTCCCGCCAACGAGCAGTACTTC.

The gene calls are TRBV5-1 and TRBJ2-7, with 8 nucleotides matching TRBD1. This CDR3 contains 16 residues. After removal of 0 bases from V and 2 bases from J, the junction contained 7 bases not matched to a gene. Germline V CDR1 and CDR2: SGHRS, YFSETQ. CDR3 amino acids: CASSLGGQGPPYEQYF. CDR3 coding DNA: TGCGCCAGCAGCTTGGGAGGACAGGGACCCCCCTACGAGCAGTACTTC.

DNA of the CDR3: TGTGCCAGCAGAGTTACTAGCAGCAATGAGCAGTTCTTC. It codes for CASRVTSSNEQFF. This chain uses TRBV6-5 with TRBJ2-1; possible D gene TRBD2, 6 bases. Germline-derived CDR1 and CDR2 are MNHEY and SVGAGI. This CDR3 is 13 amino acids long. V gave up 6 bases and J gave up 6 bases, with 12 bases separating them.

J is TRBJ2-4 and V is TRBV18; perhaps TRBD2 as D (5 bases). The V gene lost 2 bases and the J gene lost 11 bases, with 13 bases spanning the gap. Germline assignment: CDR1 KGHSH and CDR2 LQKENI. This CDR3 has 13 amino acids. CDR3 sequence reads: CASSPSEGSFQYF. In nucleotides, the CDR3 is TGTGCCAGCTCACCATCCGAGGGTTCCTTTCAGTACTTC. Full variable domain (rest looked up from reference TRBV18 and TRBJ2-4): NAGVMQNPRHLVRRRGQEARLRCSPMKGHSHVYWYRQLPEEGLKFMVYLQKENIIDESGMPKERFSAEFPKEGPSILRIQQVVRGDSAAYFCASSPSEGSFQYFGAGTRLSVL.

This clone was observed a single time. The chain recombines TRBV11-2 with TRBJ2-5; D ambiguous. There are 13 residues in the CDR3. The germline CDR1 and CDR2 sequences are SGHAT and FQNNGV. V lost 5 bases and J 4 bases, leaving 11 bases between the germline ends. This CDR3 reads CASSPGSIETQYF. Here the CDR3 DNA reads TGTGCCAGCAGCCCCGGGTCTATAGAGACCCAGTACTTC. The full variable domain, completed using reference TRBV11-2 and TRBJ2-5, is EAGVAQSPRYKIIEKRQSVAFWCNPISGHATLYWYQQILGQGPKLLIQFQNNGVVDDSQLPKDRFSAERLKGVDSTLKIQPAKLEDSAVYLCASSPGSIETQYFGPGTRLLVL.

This chain connects TRBV5-1 to TRBJ2-1, with D hard to call. Germline-derived CDR1 and CDR2 are SGHRS and YFSETQ. Deletions cut 1 base from V and 7 bases from J, with 9 bases between. This CDR3 is 13 amino acids long. The CDR3 nucleotides are TGCGCCAGCAGCTTGATTCGCCGGAATGAGCAGTTCTTC. Amino acids: CASSLIRRNEQFF.

This chain uses TRBV10-1 with TRBJ2-7; TRBD1 matches at 8 bases. The length of the CDR3 is 14 residues. The germline V gene encodes CDR1 WNHNN and CDR2 SYGVQD (reference sequence). V was pared by 7 bases and J by 1 base, with 6 bases of the junction left unmatched. This CDR3 is CASTNRGCSYEQYF. Here the CDR3 DNA reads TGCGCCAGCACAAACAGGGGGTGTTCCTACGAGCAGTACTTC.

To note about this clone: The junction and the germline gene differ at one end; a read error may be behind it. The chain uses TRBV6-1 and TRBJ2-2, with TRBD2 as a possible D gene (5 bases). The CDR3 contains 13 residues. The germline gives CDR1 MNHNS, CDR2 SASEGT. CDR3 nucleotide sequence: TGTGCCAGCAGTGTTTCTCCCCCCGGGAAGCTGTTTTTT. This encodes CASSVSPPGKLFF.

J is TRBJ1-5 and V is TRBV2; 7 nucleotides line up with TRBD1. Trimming removed 0 bases from V and 6 bases from J; junction bases left unmatched: 5. CDR3 length equals 15 residues. CDR1 SNHLY and CDR2 FYNNEI come from the germline V gene. In nucleotides, the CDR3 is TGTGCCAGCAGTGAAGCGCTAGCAGGGGGTCAGCCCCAGCATTTT. Its translation: CASSEALAGGQPQHF.

The chain uses TRBV5-1 and TRBJ2-1; 8 nucleotides line up with TRBD1. The ends lost 4 bases at V and 7 bases at J; junction bases unmatched: 13. CDR1 is SGHRS and CDR2 is YFSETQ in the germline V gene. This CDR3 spans 16 amino acids. The chain's CDR3 is CASSPRTGKFANEQFF. CDR3 bases: TGCGCCAGCAGCCCCCGGACAGGGAAGTTTGCGAATGAGCAGTTCTTC.

The chain uses TRBV5-1 and TRBJ2-3, with 13 bases lining up with TRBD2. V was clipped by 0 bases and J by 6 bases; unmatched bases: 7. The CDR3 has 17 residues. Germline V lookup: CDR1 SGHRS, CDR2 YFSETQ. CDR3 sequence reads: CASSLARTSGRGDTQYF. The CDR3 DNA reads as TGCGCCAGCAGCTTGGCCCGGACTAGCGGGAGAGGTGATACGCAGTATTTT.

The chain recombines TRBV9 with TRBJ2-4; D may be TRBD2 (5 bases). Trimming left V 4 bases short and J 0 bases short, with 11 bases between. CDR1 SGDLS and CDR2 YYNGEE come from the germline V gene. The CDR3 loop spans 15 amino acids. The CDR3 coding sequence is TGTGCCAGCAGCCTTCGGGGATTAGCCAAAAACATTCAGTACTTC. Translating gives CASSLRGLAKNIQYF.

The CDR3 bases are TGTGCCAGCAGCAAAGTGTGGCGGGGCGCGGAGACCCAGTACTTC. This gives the protein CASSKVWRGAETQYF. The chain has TRBV21-1 and TRBJ2-5; TRBD2, the table's D call, lacks a check against the DNA. TRBV21-1 is labeled a pseudogene. There are 15 residues in the CDR3.